One and the same sample provided the 14 T cell receptor beta chains below, sequenced in a study of T cells in Graves' hyperthyroidism and ophthalmopathy. Using RNA transcripts as the source, TCR beta CDR3 regions were amplified. An initial round of RT-PCR targeting the TCR CDR3 relied on the HTBI primer set. TCRdb passed the multiplex PCR reads through MiXCR, listing each CDR3 protein once. The table lists under 350,000 distinct CDR3 sequences, 15% to 20% of them singletons. Sample: blood. All receptors derive from a woman aged 60-75 years with Graves' ophthalmopathy.

Many counts were recorded for this clonotype. V usage is TRBV3-1 and J usage is TRBJ1-6, with D hard to call. CDR1 and CDR2 (germline): LGHDT, YNNKEL (reference sequence). This CDR3 spans 13 amino acids. The V end was cut by 3 bases, the J end by 10 bases, with 10 bases between. CDR3 in DNA: TGTGCCAGCAGCCAGGCCACATGGTCACCCCTCCACTTT. This translates into CASSQATWSPLHF. Full variable domain (missing parts from reference TRBV3-1 and TRBJ1-6): DTAVSQTPKYLVTQMGNDKSIKCEQNLGHDTMYWYKQDSKKFLKIMFSYNNKELIINETVPNRFSPKSPDKAHLNLHINSLELGDSAVYFCASSQATWSPLHFGNGTRLTVT.

This chain links TRBV4-3 with TRBJ2-1; D may be TRBD1 (5 bases). Germline loops: CDR1 LGHNA, CDR2 YSLEER. Trimming removed 3 bases at V and 3 bases at J, with 18 bases between. This CDR3 region has 17 residues. This chain's CDR3 is CASSQDVGAPNYNEQFF. DNA for the CDR3: TGCGCCAGCAGCCAGGATGTAGGGGCCCCGAACTACAATGAGCAGTTCTTC.

This rearrangement joins TRBV6-6 to TRBJ2-7; TRBD2 might be the D (5 bases). The CDR3 loop spans 15 amino acids. Germline CDR1 is MNHNY and CDR2 is SVGAGI (reference sequence). Trimming left V 2 bases short and J 3 bases short, with 14 bases between. In DNA form, the CDR3 reads TGTGCCAGCAGTTACAGGGAGACGACGAACTACGAGCAGTACTTC. This encodes CASSYRETTNYEQYF.

A few counts support this clonotype. CDR3 sequence reads: CASSRTSGRPGNNEQFF. CDR3 DNA: TGTGCCAGCAGCCGGACTAGCGGGAGGCCTGGCAACAATGAGCAGTTCTTC. This sequence joins TRBV6-2 or TRBV6-3 and TRBJ2-1, with TRBD2 identical over 14 bases. The trim removed 6 bases at V and 5 bases at J, leaving 9 bases unmatched. Per germline, CDR1 MNHEY and CDR2 SVGEGT. This CDR3 is 17 amino acids long.

The table lists this clonotype with many counts. The gene calls are TRBV7-2 and TRBJ2-2; D assignment may be TRBD1 or TRBD2 (5 bases each). CDR1 is SGHTA, CDR2 FQGNSA, per germline. The V and J ends lost 2 bases and 3 bases respectively, with 10 bases between them. This CDR3 region has 15 residues. In nucleotides, the CDR3 is TGTGCCAGCAGCTTAACACTAGGGGACACCGGGGAGCTGTTTTTT. Its protein product is CASSLTLGDTGELFF.

This clonotype was recorded many times. The rearrangement uses TRBV5-5 and TRBJ2-5; 13 bases match TRBD2. The CDR3 sequence is 14 residues long. Germline lookup yields CDR1 SGHKS and CDR2 YYEKEE (reference sequence). V shed 7 bases and J 4 bases; nucleotides not matched to a gene: 4. The CDR3 region is CASSRLAGGETQYF. The CDR3 nucleotides read TGTGCCAGCTCCCGACTAGCGGGGGGAGAGACCCAGTACTTC.

The V gene is TRBV20-1, the J gene TRBJ2-4, with a weak D call TRBD1 (8 bases). Looked up from germline, CDR1 is DFQATT and CDR2 is SNEGSKA (reference sequence). Trimming removed 3 bases at V and 5 bases at J, with 20 bases between. CDR3 length: 16 amino acids. Written as DNA, the CDR3 is TGCAGTGCTAGGCCCGGACAGGGAGGGGGGGAAAACATTCAGTACTTC. Its translation is CSARPGQGGGENIQYF.

This clonotype has ten or more counts. The V gene is TRBV7-2, the J gene TRBJ1-3, with unresolved D. V was cut by 3 bases and J by 0 bases, with 9 bases left in between. Germline V gene sequence: CDR1 SGHTA, CDR2 FQGNSA. The CDR3 is made up of 15 amino acids. DNA for the CDR3: TGTGCCAGCAGCTTTCCGGTGGGCTCTGGAAACACCATATATTTT. Translation gives CASSFPVGSGNTIYF.

This clonotype was counted at least ten times. The rearrangement uses TRBV5-1 and TRBJ1-1; D is uncertain. The CDR3 is made up of 14 amino acids. CDR1 and CDR2 from the germline V gene are SGHRS and YFSETQ. V lost 4 bases and J lost 9, with 19 bases in between. CDR3 loop: CASSPFPDQAKAFF. DNA of the CDR3: TGCGCCAGCAGCCCTTTCCCGGATCAGGCAAAAGCTTTCTTT.

This clonotype was recorded many times. This chain connects TRBV9 to TRBJ2-7, with D perhaps matching TRBD1 or TRBD2 (5 bases each). The CDR3 is 16 residues long. The V and J ends lost 2 bases and 3 bases respectively, with 18 bases between them. The germline V gene has CDR1 SGDLS and CDR2 YYNGEE. The CDR3 sequence: CASSVGPGTHYYEQYF. The CDR3 DNA sequence: TGTGCCAGCAGCGTTGGACCCGGGACCCACTACTACGAGCAGTACTTC.

This clonotype appeared a single time. A much larger clone lies one base from this, so it may be a read error. The rearrangement joins TRBV3-1 to TRBJ2-7; D unresolved. This CDR3 is 14 amino acids long. CDR1 and CDR2 from the germline V gene are LGHDT and YNNKEL (reference sequence). In nucleotides, the CDR3 is TGTGCCAGCAGCGGGCTCAGGAGCTCCTACGAGCAGTGCTTC. This gives the protein CASSGLRSSYEQCF.

This clonotype was found many times. This chain uses TRBV19 with TRBJ2-2; 9 bases match TRBD1. Germline CDR1 reads LNHDA; CDR2 reads SQIVND (reference sequence). V shed 7 bases, J shed 7 bases, and the junction held 10 bases outside the gene matches. The CDR3 is 15 residues long. The CDR3 nucleotides read TGTGCCAGTACCCTGGACAGGGGCGGAAACGGGGAGCTGTTTTTT. Translation gives CASTLDRGGNGELFF.

This clonotype was counted at least ten times. The chain uses TRBV18 and TRBJ1-6; D uncertain. Trimming took 0 bases from V and 4 from J, leaving 7 bases between them. The CDR3 extends over 15 amino acids. Germline-derived CDR1 and CDR2 are KGHSH and LQKENI. CDR3 DNA sequence: TGTGCCAGCTCACCACCTGGACGATATAATTCACCCCTCCACTTT. Encoded protein: CASSPPGRYNSPLHF.

This clonotype has at least ten counts. V is TRBV7-9 and J is TRBJ2-3; D ambiguous. There are 14 residues in the CDR3. Trimming shortened V by 2 bases and J by 5 bases, and 11 bases separated the two germline ends. CDR1 SEHNR and CDR2 FQNEAQ come from the germline V gene (reference sequence). CDR3 DNA: TGTGCCAGCAGCTTAAGAGCGATAATAGATACGCAGTATTTT. Its translation is CASSLRAIIDTQYF.